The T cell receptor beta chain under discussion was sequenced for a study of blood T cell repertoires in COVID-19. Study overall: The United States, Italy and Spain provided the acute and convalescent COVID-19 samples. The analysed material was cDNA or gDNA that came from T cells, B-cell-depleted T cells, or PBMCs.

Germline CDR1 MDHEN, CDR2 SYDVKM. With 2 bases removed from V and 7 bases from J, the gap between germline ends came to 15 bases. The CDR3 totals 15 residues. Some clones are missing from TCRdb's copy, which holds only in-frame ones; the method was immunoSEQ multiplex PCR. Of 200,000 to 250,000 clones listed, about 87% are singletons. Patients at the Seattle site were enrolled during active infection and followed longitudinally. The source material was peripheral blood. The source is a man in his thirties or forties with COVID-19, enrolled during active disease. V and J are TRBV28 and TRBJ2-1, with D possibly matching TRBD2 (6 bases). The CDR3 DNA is TGTGCCAGCAGTTTACGGGGGAGACCGGTAAATGAGCAGTTCTTC. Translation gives CASSLRGRPVNEQFF. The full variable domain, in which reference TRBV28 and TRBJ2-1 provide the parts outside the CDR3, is DVKVTQSSRYLVKRTGEKVFLECVQDMDHENMFWYRQDPGLGLRLIYFSYDVKMKEKGDIPEGYSVSREKKERFSLILESASTNQTSMYLCASSLRGRPVNEQFFGPGTRLTVL.